These T cell receptor beta chains were read from a single sample in a study of monozygotic twins with inflammatory bowel disease. Reanalyzing the 5' RACE reads, TCRdb keeps one entry per CDR3 protein, without DNA. The table gives 150,000 or so distinct CDR3 sequences; the top ten clones make up 0.95% to 1.5% of it. Input material: blood. The receptors were gathered from a human donor with ulcerative colitis or Crohn's disease, or a healthy co-twin of an affected twin (not recorded which). CDR3s include the opening cysteine and the closing phenylalanine or tryptophan. The order of the fields is CDR3 protein, CDR3 length, J gene, V gene.

CASSPLQETQYF,12,TRBJ2-5,TRBV7-9
CSARDSGFYNEQFF,14,TRBJ2-1,TRBV20-1
CASRWASGSTGELFF,15,TRBJ2-2,TRBV12-3/TRBV12-4
CASSLLGIYEQYF,13,TRBJ2-7,TRBV6-6
CASSQGGWQAERSNQPQHF,19,TRBJ1-5,TRBV4-2
CASRAEGHLMAEAFF,15,TRBJ1-1,TRBV5-4
CAVRDRRDSPLHF,13,TRBJ1-6,TRBV6-5
CASSPIPGLTEAFF,14,TRBJ1-1,TRBV7-3
CASTDLAGVSNEQFF,15,TRBJ2-1,TRBV28
CATSEAGLSTDTQYF,15,TRBJ2-3,TRBV24-1
CSATPGQRVYEQYF,14,TRBJ2-7,TRBV20-1
CSAGRLAGSYEQYF,14,TRBJ2-7,TRBV20-1
CASTNRSQIYNEQFF,15,TRBJ2-1,TRBV7-2
CASSPRGGNYGYTF,14,TRBJ1-2,TRBV27
CASTLAPDRFNYGYTF,16,TRBJ1-2,TRBV7-2
CASSLGSSGVYNEQFF,16,TRBJ2-1,TRBV5-1
CASSPGSTEAFF,12,TRBJ1-1,TRBV10-2
CSARDNRGTSGLIETQYF,18,TRBJ2-5,TRBV20-1
CASRAGLVQADTQYF,15,TRBJ2-3,TRBV6-1
CASGPGLLEQYF,12,TRBJ2-7,TRBV12-5
CASSRLSGYQETQYF,15,TRBJ2-5,TRBV5-4
CASSLGLAQDTQYF,14,TRBJ2-3,TRBV5-1
CASSLAGSGRYEQYF,15,TRBJ2-7,TRBV12-3/TRBV12-4
CASTRQGANEKLFF,14,TRBJ1-4,TRBV5-1
CSARNPRDSGNTIYF,15,TRBJ1-3,TRBV20-1
CASSLAGTSGRSSYNEQFF,19,TRBJ2-1,TRBV5-1
CSVDRRRTDTQYF,13,TRBJ2-3,TRBV29-1
CATPSVVANTGELFF,15,TRBJ2-2,TRBV6-1
CASNQHSNQPQHF,13,TRBJ1-5,TRBV6-2/TRBV6-3
CASSAGTGNYGYTF,14,TRBJ1-2,TRBV9
CSASSSGEAGNSPLHF,16,TRBJ1-6,TRBV20-1
CASSPAGNYGYTF,13,TRBJ1-2,TRBV7-9
CASSEGQRARQPQHF,15,TRBJ1-5,TRBV19
CASSYEGTGSLSGANVLTF,19,TRBJ2-6,TRBV6-6
CSASRAVYNEQFF,13,TRBJ2-1,TRBV20-1
CASSLRIPGRLNTEAFF,17,TRBJ1-1,TRBV18
CASSVLTGSGNTIYF,15,TRBJ1-3,TRBV9
CASSPLETALSYNEQFF,17,TRBJ2-1,TRBV18
CASSLESSFNQPQHF,15,TRBJ1-5,TRBV7-2
CASKGSAGPGPQHF,14,TRBJ1-5,TRBV7-8
CASSQEHGTFYGYTF,15,TRBJ1-2,TRBV4-1
CASSPGLLANYGYTF,15,TRBJ1-2,TRBV5-4
CASTVSLTEAFF,12,TRBJ1-1,TRBV7-9
CASSAQVNYGYTF,13,TRBJ1-2,TRBV27
CAWILKGSLREQYF,14,TRBJ2-7,TRBV30
CSAPRLGQAPTLGPQHF,17,TRBJ1-5,TRBV20-1